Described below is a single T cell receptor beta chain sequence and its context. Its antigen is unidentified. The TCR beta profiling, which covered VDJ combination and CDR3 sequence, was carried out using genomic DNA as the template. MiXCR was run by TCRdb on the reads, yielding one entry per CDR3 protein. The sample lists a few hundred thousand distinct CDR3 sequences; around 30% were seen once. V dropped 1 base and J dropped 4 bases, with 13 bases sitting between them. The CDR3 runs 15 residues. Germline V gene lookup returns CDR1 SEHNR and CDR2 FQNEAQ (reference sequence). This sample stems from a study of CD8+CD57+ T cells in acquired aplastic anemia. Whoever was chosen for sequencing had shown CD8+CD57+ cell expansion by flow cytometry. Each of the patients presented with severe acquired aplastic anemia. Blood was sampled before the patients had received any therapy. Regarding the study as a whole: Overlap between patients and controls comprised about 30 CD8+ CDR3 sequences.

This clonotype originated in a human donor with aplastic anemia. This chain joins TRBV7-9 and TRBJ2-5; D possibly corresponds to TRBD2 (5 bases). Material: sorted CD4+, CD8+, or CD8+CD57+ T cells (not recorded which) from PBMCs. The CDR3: CASSLVPSFGETQYF. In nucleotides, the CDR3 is TGTGCCAGCAGCTTAGTCCCTAGCTTCGGAGAGACCCAGTACTTC.